This T cell receptor (beta chain) was found in a study of blood T cell repertoires in COVID-19. Study background: The cDNA or gDNA used as material had been derived from T cells, B-cell-depleted T cells, or PBMCs.

This CDR3 spans 13 amino acids. V was cut by 6 bases and J by 2 bases, with 11 bases left in between. The repertoire was sequenced with immunoSEQ multiplex PCR; TCRdb's copy has only in-frame clones and lacks some. The sample records tens of thousands of clones, more than 70% being singletons. This sequence was found in a man aged 55 to 70 with active COVID-19. The chain carries TRBV12-3 or TRBV12-4 and TRBJ2-7; no clear D. The sequencing sample was made of peripheral blood. The CDR3 DNA reads as TGTGCCAGCAGCTACGCGCTAACCTACGAGCAGTACTTC. Amino acids: CASSYALTYEQYF.